These T cell receptor beta chains were read from a single sample in a study of cytomegalovirus exposure and HLA in healthy donors. The repertoire was sequenced with immunoSEQ multiplex PCR; TCRdb's copy has only in-frame clones and lacks some. The profile shows under 200,000 clones, roughly 78% of them singletons. The sequencing sample was made of PBMCs. The receptors come from a woman in her thirties or forties in good health and CMV-seronegative. The CDR3 runs from the conserved cysteine through the conserved F or W. A D gene is named only where the DNA matches it firmly. Rows may omit the clone size; those that give it use once, few, many or a size class.

TRBD1	TRBV18	.	TRBJ2-2	CASSPGQGRYAGELFF	TGTGCCAGCTCACCCGGACAGGGGCGTTACGCCGGGGAGCTGTTTTTT
TRBD2	TRBV7-9	.	TRBJ2-7	CASSPGLAGRPEQYF	TGTGCCAGCAGCCCGGGACTAGCGGGCCGCCCAGAGCAGTACTTC
.	TRBV5-1	.	TRBJ1-2	CASSLAGERGYTF	TGCGCCAGCAGCTTGGCGGGGGAGAGAGGCTACACCTTC
.	TRBV7-9	.	TRBJ1-1	CSSSLRAEAFF	TGTTCCAGCAGCTTACGAGCTGAAGCTTTCTTT
TRBD1	TRBV4-1	few	TRBJ1-6	CASSPTRTGPYNSPLHF	TGCGCCAGCAGCCCAACACGGACAGGACCTTATAATTCACCCCTCCACTTT
.	TRBV7-9	once	TRBJ1-2	CASSLERGGYTF	TGTGCCAGCAGCCTCGAGAGAGGTGGCTACACCTTC
.	TRBV7-2	.	TRBJ2-1	CASSLYGYNEQFF	TGTGCCAGCAGCCTATACGGTTACAATGAGCAGTTCTTC
TRBD1	TRBV6-5	.	TRBJ1-1	CASKGQGSTEAFF	TGTGCCAGCAAAGGACAGGGAAGCACTGAAGCTTTCTTT
.	TRBV7-6	.	TRBJ1-4	CASSPSEGGSEKLFF	TGTGCCAGCAGCCCATCGGAGGGAGGGTCTGAAAAACTGTTTTTT
.	TRBV5-1	.	TRBJ2-5	CASSRGDGEKTQYF	TGCGCCAGCAGCCGGGGTGACGGGGAGAAGACCCAGTACTTC
.	TRBV10-3	few	TRBJ1-1	CAISEANLITGSGTEAFF	TGTGCCATCAGTGAGGCGAACCTAATTACAGGGAGTGGAACTGAAGCTTTCTTT
.	TRBV19	.	TRBJ1-1	CASSITGWGNTEAFF	TGTGCCAGTAGTATTACAGGGTGGGGGAACACTGAAGCTTTCTTT
TRBD1	TRBV6-1	once	TRBJ2-7	CASSERTGATYEQYF	TGTGCCAGCAGTGAGAGGACAGGGGCGACCTACGAGCAGTACTTC
.	TRBV4-2	.	TRBJ2-3	CASSQDRWGGTDTQYF	TGTGCCAGCAGCCAAGATAGGTGGGGGGGCACAGATACGCAGTATTTT
TRBD2	TRBV19	.	TRBJ2-1	CASSILGTSAYNEQFF	TGTGCCAGTAGTATTCTGGGGACTAGCGCCTACAATGAGCAGTTCTTC
.	TRBV11-1	once	TRBJ2-7	CASSLWGQGYEQYF	TGTGCCAGCAGCTTATGGGGCCAGGGCTACGAGCAGTACTTC
.	TRBV18	.	TRBJ1-1	CASSPDYGAEAFF	TGTGCCAGCTCACCAGACTACGGCGCTGAAGCTTTCTTT
TRBD1	TRBV5-1	few	TRBJ1-6	CASSLLQGSPLHF	TGCGCCAGCAGCCTACTACAGGGGTCCCCCCTCCACTTT
TRBD1	TRBV7-6	once	TRBJ2-3	CASSSTGQSTDTQYF	TGTGCCAGCAGCTCTACGGGACAGAGCACAGATACGCAGTATTTT
.	TRBV4-1	few	TRBJ2-1	CASSQVSGGLYNEQFF	TGCGCCAGCAGCCAAGTCTCCGGGGGGCTGTACAATGAGCAGTTCTTC
TRBD1	TRBV7-9	.	TRBJ1-6	CSSSLPRDRDSNSPLHF	TGTTCCAGCAGCTTACCCAGAGACAGGGATAGTAATTCACCCCTCCACTTT
TRBD1	TRBV5-1	once	TRBJ1-5	CASSALTGINQPQHF	TGCGCCAGCAGCGCATTGACAGGGATCAATCAGCCCCAGCATTTT
TRBD2	TRBV6-5	once	TRBJ2-7	CASKTASGSYEQYF	TGTGCCAGCAAAACGGCTAGCGGCTCCTACGAGCAGTACTTC
TRBD1	TRBV7-9	.	TRBJ1-2	CASSPGQGNVYTYGYTF	TGTGCCAGCAGCCCGGGACAGGGTAACGTTTACACTTATGGCTACACCTTC
.	TRBV10-3	.	TRBJ1-6	CAISTGSSYNSPLHF	TGTGCCATTTCGACAGGAAGCTCCTATAATTCACCCCTCCACTTT